This T cell receptor beta chain was captured in a study of cytomegalovirus exposure and HLA in healthy donors. It was with 60 Vbeta and 13 Jbeta primers that the PCR ran. TCRdb's copy holds only in-frame clones and misses some; the assay was immunoSEQ multiplex PCR. This table has 150,000 to 180,000 clones, 70% to 80% appearing once. This CDR3 contains 13 residues. V lost 7 bases to trimming and J lost 2 bases, with 10 bases between them. Germline CDR1 reads MNHEY; CDR2 reads SVGAGI. The genes are TRBV6-5 and TRBJ2-3, with D possibly TRBD1 on 6 matching bases. The sequenced material came from PBMCs. This receptor was obtained from a young man in good health and CMV-seropositive. The CDR3 is CASTTGITDTQYF. The CDR3 nucleotides read TGTGCCAGCACTACAGGGATCACAGATACGCAGTATTTT.